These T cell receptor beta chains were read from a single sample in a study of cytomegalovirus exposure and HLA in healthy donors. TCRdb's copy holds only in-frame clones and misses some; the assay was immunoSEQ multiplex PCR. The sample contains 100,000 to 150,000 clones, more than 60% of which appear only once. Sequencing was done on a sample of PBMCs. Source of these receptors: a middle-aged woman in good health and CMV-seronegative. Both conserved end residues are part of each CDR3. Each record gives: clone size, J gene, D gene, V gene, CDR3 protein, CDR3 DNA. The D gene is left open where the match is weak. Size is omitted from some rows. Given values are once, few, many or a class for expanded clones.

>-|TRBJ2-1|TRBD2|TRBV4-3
CASSQTSGGEYNEQFF
TGCGCCAGCAGCCAAACTAGCGGGGGGGAGTACAATGAGCAGTTCTTC
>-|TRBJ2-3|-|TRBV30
CAWRRTLGGDTQYF
TGTGCCTGGAGACGGACCCTAGGAGGAGATACGCAGTATTTT
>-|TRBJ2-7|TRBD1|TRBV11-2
CASSFGTGGYEQCF
TGTGCCAGCAGCTTCGGGACAGGGGGCTATGAGCAGTGCTTC
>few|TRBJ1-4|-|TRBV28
CASSSLQATNEKLFF
TGTGCCAGCAGTTCCCTGCAGGCTACTAATGAAAAACTGTTTTTT
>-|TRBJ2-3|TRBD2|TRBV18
CASSPMTSGGADTQYF
TGTGCCAGCTCACCGATGACTAGCGGGGGGGCCGATACGCAGTATTTT
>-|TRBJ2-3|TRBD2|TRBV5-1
CASSKGLAGVTDTQYF
TGCGCCAGCAGCAAGGGACTAGCGGGGGTGACAGATACGCAGTATTTT
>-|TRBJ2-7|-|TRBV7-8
CASSPPPGNYEQYF
TGTGCCAGCAGCCCCCCCCCAGGGAACTACGAGCAGTACTTC
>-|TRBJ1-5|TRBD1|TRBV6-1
CASREDRGFQPQHF
TGTGCCAGCAGGGAGGACAGGGGTTTTCAGCCCCAGCATTTT
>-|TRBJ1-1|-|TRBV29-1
CSVRSGRRVNTEAFF
TGCAGCGTCCGGAGCGGGCGTCGAGTGAACACTGAAGCTTTCTTT
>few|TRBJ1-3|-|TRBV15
CATSRDVGASGNTIYF
TGTGCCACCAGCAGAGATGTGGGGGCCTCTGGAAACACCATATATTTT
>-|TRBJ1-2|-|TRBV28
CASSLESYGYTF
TGTGCCAGCAGTTTGGAGTCCTATGGCTACACCTTC
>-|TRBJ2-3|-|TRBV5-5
CASSSGVGTDTQYF
TGTGCCAGCAGCTCGGGGGTGGGCACAGATACGCAGTATTTT
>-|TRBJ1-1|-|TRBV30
CAWSVRGPEGTEAFF
TGTGCCTGGAGTGTGCGTGGGCCCGAGGGCACTGAAGCTTTCTTT
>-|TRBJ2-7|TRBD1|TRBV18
CASSPLTYLGTGGRYEQYF
TGTGCCAGCTCACCACTCACCTACCTCGGGACAGGGGGTAGGTACGAGCAGTACTTC
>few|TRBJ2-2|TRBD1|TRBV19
CASTEQGPGQGTAGELFF
TGTGCCAGTACTGAACAAGGGCCCGGACAGGGGACTGCCGGGGAGCTGTTTTTT
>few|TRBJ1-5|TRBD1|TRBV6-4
CASSKDRDQPQHF
TGTGCCAGCTCCAAGGACAGGGATCAGCCCCAGCATTTT
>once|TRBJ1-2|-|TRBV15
CATSRDRVAVGRDGYTF
TGTGCCACCAGCAGAGATAGAGTCGCAGTGGGGAGAGATGGCTACACCTTC
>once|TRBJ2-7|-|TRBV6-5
CASSHGWEQYF
TGTGCCAGCAGCCACGGTTGGGAGCAGTACTTC
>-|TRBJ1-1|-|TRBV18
CANSGDPNTEAFF
TGTGCCAACTCCGGAGATCCGAACACTGAAGCTTTCTTT
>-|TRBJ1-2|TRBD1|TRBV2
CASTRGTGGVYGYTF
TGTGCCAGCACCCGAGGGACAGGGGGGGTTTATGGCTACACCTTC
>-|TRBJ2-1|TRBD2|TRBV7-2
CASTGRAGGHEQFF
TGTGCCAGCACCGGACGAGCGGGAGGCCACGAGCAGTTCTTC
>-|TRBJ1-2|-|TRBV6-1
CASSTQGRDGYTF
TGTGCCAGCAGTACTCAGGGGCGGGATGGCTACACCTTC
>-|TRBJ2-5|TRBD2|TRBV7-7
CASSLEGTSVGTQYF
TGTGCTAGCAGCTTAGAGGGGACTAGTGTTGGGACCCAGTACTTC
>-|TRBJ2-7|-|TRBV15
CATSRDIGEQYF
TGTGCCACCAGCAGAGATATCGGCGAGCAGTACTTC
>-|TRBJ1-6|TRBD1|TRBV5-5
CASSKEQGANNSPLHF
TGTGCCAGCAGCAAAGAACAGGGGGCGAATAATTCACCCCTCCACTTT
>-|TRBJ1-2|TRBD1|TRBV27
CASSFGQGAGGYTF
TGTGCCAGCAGTTTCGGACAGGGGGCGGGGGGCTACACCTTC
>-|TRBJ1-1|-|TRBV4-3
CASSHTGNTEAFF
TGCGCCAGCAGCCATACAGGGAACACTGAAGCTTTCTTT
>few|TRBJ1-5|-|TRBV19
CASSTTGWQPQHF
TGTGCCAGTAGTACAACAGGATGGCAGCCCCAGCATTTT
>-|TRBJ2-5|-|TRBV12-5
CASGLDTARAQYF
TGTGCTAGTGGTTTGGACACTGCTCGGGCCCAGTACTTC
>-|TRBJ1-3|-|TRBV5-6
CASSLEDLPGNTIYF
TGTGCCAGCAGCCTGGAAGACTTACCTGGAAACACCATATATTTT
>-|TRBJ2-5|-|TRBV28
CASSVGLQETQYF
TGTGCCAGCAGTGTGGGACTGCAAGAGACCCAGTACTTC
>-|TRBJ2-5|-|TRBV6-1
CASSDQTVIPGLGETQYF
TGTGCCAGCAGTGACCAGACAGTCATCCCGGGACTTGGAGAGACCCAGTACTTC
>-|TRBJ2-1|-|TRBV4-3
CASSQEQASSYNEQFF
TGCGCCAGCAGCCAAGAACAGGCGAGCTCCTACAATGAGCAGTTCTTC